This TCR beta chain appears in the sequencing data of a study of blood T cell repertoires in COVID-19 (dated by TCRdb to 2018 to 2020). In the study overall: Samples from collaborators originated in the United States, Italy and Spain and spanned both the acute and convalescent phases of COVID-19. The material from the prospective study consisted of cDNA or gDNA derived from T cells, B-cell-depleted T cells, or PBMCs. The dataset comprised deeply sampled blood TCRbeta repertoires from subjects exposed to, actively infected with, or recovered from COVID-19. A freely available public database, intended as a resource for researchers studying the immune response to SARS-CoV-2, is where the repertoires were released. Samples were obtained from the ongoing ImmuneRACE study (first 160 participants) and from over a thousand subjects provided by 6 global collaborators. A de-identified subject ID, COVID-19 status, age in years and sex were almost always included in the sample metadata. Where available, HLA class I and class II types were obtained from metadata supplied by the sample provider rather than from assay-based typing.

TCRbeta CDR3 regions were amplified from genomic DNA using the immunoSEQ Assay, a bias-controlled multiplex PCR. As for the authors' bioinformatics: Nucleated cell counts per sample were estimated from amplification of reference gene primers within the assay. Sequence reads were collapsed and filtered to measure the absolute abundance of every unique TCRbeta CDR3 rearrangement. For each sample, productive Simpson clonality was calculated as the square root of Simpson's diversity index over productive rearrangements. Not all clones reach the TCRdb copy of this immuneACCESS table, which keeps in-frame sequences only. Checked studies attribute under half of the gap to unresolved V genes and leave the rest unexplained. The V and J calls and clone size are taken from that table; D and trimming were inferred from the DNA. A total of about 230,000 clones appear in this sample, about 90% of them only once. Clones ranked in the top ten supply roughly 3% of the sample.

One collaborating source in Seattle enrolled patients during active infection and followed them longitudinally through the course of disease. Collaborating institutions collected whole blood in K2EDTA tubes following their own protocols. For TCRbeta analysis, collaborators shipped samples as frozen whole blood, isolated PBMCs, or DNA extracted from either of those sample types. What the research found in general, with its limitations: The quantity of clinical and demographic metadata differed by source and by participant and was supplied without curation.

This clone was seen more than once but under ten times. Its specific antigen is unknown. There are no base qualities to consult, and no much larger clone falls within one base. The sequencing input was peripheral blood. This receptor was taken from a man aged 25 to 45 with COVID-19, enrolled during active disease.

CDR3 region: CALRGQGPNTEAFF. In nucleotides, the sequence is TGTGCCCTTAGGGGGCAGGGGCCGAACACTGAAGCTTTCTTT. The chain is assembled from TRBV6-5 and TRBJ1-1; TRBD1 fits 7 bases in the junction. Spanning cysteine to phenylalanine, the CDR3 consists of 14 amino acids. Of all the DNA, just the CDR3 is kept, 42 bases in frame from base 1. Sequences MNHEY (CDR1) and SVGAGI (CDR2) are obtained from the germline V gene. Trimming leaves V shorter by 11 bases and J shorter by 1 base, with the junction holding 10 bases beyond the gene matches.